The 23 T cell receptor beta chains below come from one sample, sequenced in a study of shared clonotypes between healthy human individuals (dated by TCRdb to 2020 to 2022). Receptors were amplified or captured by the immunoSEQ multiplex PCR assay. The immuneACCESS repertoire file appears here via TCRdb, limited to in-frame rearrangements. These files lack a portion of the clones; in checked studies, under half of the deficit traces to unresolved V genes, and the cause of the others is not known. The sample profile shows 450,000 to 500,000 clones; 76% of them were found once. Clones ranked in the top ten supply around 13% of the sample. Input material: PBMCs. Receptors were obtained from a woman aged 40 to 50 in good health. Some clones in this sample may be carry-over from other donors' samples.

The chain uses TRBV19 and TRBJ1-2, with D possibly being TRBD1 (5 bases). Trimming cost V 3 bases and J 7 bases, with 15 bases left between them. The CDR3 is 14 residues long. Germline CDR1 LNHDA, CDR2 SQIVND (reference sequence). CDR3 nucleotides: TGTGCCAGTAGTATTTCGGGGCCCCCTCGTGGCTACACCTTC. Protein: CASSISGPPRGYTF.

Of note for this clone: Just one base apart from a much larger clone, this may be a read error. The genes are TRBV7-2 and TRBJ1-1; D might be TRBD1 (5 bases). V was cut by 3 bases and J by 4 bases, with 6 bases left in between. The CDR3 runs 12 residues. CDR1 is SGHTA and CDR2 is FQGNSA in the germline V gene. The CDR3 DNA follows: TGTGCCAGCAGCTTCGGGGCCACTGAAGCTTTCTTT. It specifies CASSFGATEAFF. Combining the CDR3 with reference TRBV7-2 and TRBJ1-1 gives the whole variable domain GAGVSQSPSNKVTEKGKDVELRCDPISGHTALYWYRQSLGQGLEFLIYFQGNSAPDKSGLPSDRFSAERTGGSVSTLTIQRTQQEDSAVYLCASSFGATEAFFGQGTRLTVV.

A remark on this clone: Additional DNA sequences in this sample encode the identical CDR3. The chain links TRBV9 to TRBJ2-2; 9 nucleotides match TRBD1. The CDR3 length is 16 residues. Germline trimming cut 3 bases from V and 4 bases from J; bases unmatched to any gene: 7. CDR1 is SGDLS, CDR2 YYNGEE, per germline. The CDR3 nucleotides are TGTGCCAGCAGCGGGACAGGGGTCGGTCTCACCGGGGAGCTGTTTTTT. Translation: CASSGTGVGLTGELFF.

A note on this clone: A far larger clone is one base from this, pointing to a likely read error. The same CDR3 can be traced to other DNA sequences in this sample. CDR3 in DNA: TGCGCCAGCAGCCTCTCGACTAGCGGGAGCTACAATGAGCAGTTCTTC. Residues: CASSLSTSGSYNEQFF. The rearrangement joins TRBV4-1 to TRBJ2-1, with 12 bases that match TRBD2. With 4 bases clipped from V and 3 bases from J, the junction kept 4 bases outside the gene matches. From germline, CDR1 is MGHRA and CDR2 YSYEKL. The CDR3 runs to 16 residues.

The J gene is TRBJ2-2, the V gene TRBV5-1, with 11 bases fitting TRBD2. In germline, CDR1 is SGHRS, CDR2 YFSETQ. J was trimmed by 0 bases and V by 0 bases; bases with no gene match: 7. The length of the CDR3 is 19 residues. The CDR3 bases are TGCGCCAGCAGCTTGGTAGGGGGGACTAGCGGTTCGAACACCGGGGAGCTGTTTTTT. This encodes CASSLVGGTSGSNTGELFF.

The rearrangement uses TRBV5-6 and TRBJ2-1; 7 bases agree with TRBD2. Germline V gene sequence: CDR1 SGHDT, CDR2 YYEEEE. The CDR3 sequence is 13 residues long. With V trimmed by 1 base and J by 12 bases, 7 bases remained unmatched. The CDR3 here is CASSLRGVDGQFF. CDR3 bases: TGTGCCAGCAGCTTGCGGGGGGTGGATGGGCAGTTCTTC.

V usage is TRBV28 and J usage is TRBJ2-7; TRBD2 matches 12 bases. Germline V gene data show CDR1 as MDHEN and CDR2 as SYDVKM. After removal of 7 bases from V and 6 bases from J, the junction contained 4 bases not matched to a gene. The CDR3 is 13 residues long. The CDR3 bases are TGTGCCAGCAACCTAGCGGGAGGGTCCGAGCAGTACTTC. It is translated as CASNLAGGSEQYF.

This clone was found many times. Other DNA sequences in this sample translate to the same CDR3. The chain recombines TRBV7-3 with TRBJ2-1; 11 positions match TRBD2. The CDR3 extends over 15 amino acids. Germline lookup yields CDR1 SGHTA and CDR2 FQGTGA. J gave up 7 bases and V 3 bases, and 5 bases lay outside the gene matches. The CDR3 loop reads CASSLVLAGANEQFF. In nucleotides, the CDR3 is TGTGCCAGCAGCTTGGTACTAGCGGGGGCGAATGAGCAGTTCTTC.

About this clone: In the same sample, other DNA sequences code for this CDR3. V and J are TRBV19 and TRBJ2-7, with TRBD1 identical over 7 bases. The length of the CDR3 is 13 residues. The J segment lost 1 base and the V segment lost 4 bases, leaving 1 base of the junction unmatched. Germline V gene sequence: CDR1 LNHDA, CDR2 SQIVND (reference sequence). The CDR3 DNA follows: TGTGCCAGTAGTAGACAGGGATCCTACGAGCAGTACTTC. It encodes CASSRQGSYEQYF.

This chain links TRBV29-1 with TRBJ1-1; D uncertain. V was trimmed by 1 base and J by 0 bases, leaving 6 bases between them. Germline V gives CDR1 SQVTM, CDR2 ANQGSEA. This CDR3 is 13 amino acids long. Here the CDR3 DNA reads TGCAGCGTTGAAGGGGTTTTGAACACTGAAGCTTTCTTT. Translation: CSVEGVLNTEAFF.

This clone appeared a single time. The chain has TRBV19 and TRBJ1-4, with D unclear. CDR3 length equals 10 residues. From germline, CDR1 is LNHDA and CDR2 SQIVND (reference sequence). The CDR3 protein is CGTGGEKLFF. The CDR3 region has the DNA TGTGGGACGGGTGGAGAAAAACTGTTTTTT. The variable domain in full, with the rest retrieved from reference TRBV19 and TRBJ1-4, is DGGITQSPKYLFRKEGQNVTLSCEQNLNHDAMYWYRQDPGQGLRLIYYSQIVNDFQKGDIAEGYSVSREKKESFPLTVTSAQKNPTAFYLCGTGGEKLFFGSGTQLSVL.

The chain has TRBV28 and TRBJ1-5, with 7 nucleotides matching TRBD1. The V gene end was trimmed by 5 bases and the J gene end by 2 bases; junction bases not matched to a gene: 9. The CDR3 length is 16 residues. From germline, CDR1 is MDHEN and CDR2 SYDVKM. CDR3 DNA: TGTGCCAGCAGTAACTCCAGGGGGTTTGGCAATCAGCCCCAGCATTTT. It encodes CASSNSRGFGNQPQHF.

The V gene is TRBV4-2, the J gene TRBJ2-7; TRBD2 matches 10 bases. In germline, CDR1 is LGHNA, CDR2 YNFKEQ. This CDR3 region has 15 residues. The ends lost 5 bases at V and 5 bases at J; junction bases unmatched: 9. The CDR3 sequence is CASSSKREGLHEQYF. The DNA of the CDR3 is TGTGCCAGCAGCTCAAAGCGGGAGGGCCTCCACGAGCAGTACTTC.

The chain carries TRBV2 and TRBJ2-3; 11 bases match TRBD1. CDR3 length: 14 residues. V lost 8 bases to trimming and J lost 7 bases; unmatched junction nucleotides: 8. Germline V lookup: CDR1 SNHLY, CDR2 FYNNEI. The CDR3 coding sequence is TGTGCCAGCCGACGGACAGGGGGCTACCATACGCAGTATTTT. The encoded protein is CASRRTGGYHTQYF. Supplemented by reference TRBV2 and TRBJ2-3, the full variable domain reads EPEVTQTPSHQVTQMGQEVILRCVPISNHLYFYWYRQILGQKVEFLVSFYNNEISEKSEIFDDQFSVERPDGSNFTLKIRSTKLEDSAMYFCASRRTGGYHTQYFGPGTRLTVL.

This clone was observed a handful of times. This chain connects TRBV4-2 to TRBJ2-3, with TRBD2 as a possible D gene (6 bases). The CDR3 is 16 amino acids. Germline V CDR1 and CDR2: LGHNA, YNFKEQ. The V gene lost 0 bases and the J gene lost 6 bases, with 16 bases spanning the gap. The CDR3 nucleotides are TGTGCCAGCAGCCAAGATCTCCTAGCGCCGTTGGATACGCAGTATTTT. Encoded protein: CASSQDLLAPLDTQYF.

A note on this clone: The same CDR3 can be traced to other DNA sequences in this sample. The chain joins TRBV28 to TRBJ2-5; D is uncertain. CDR1 is MDHEN, CDR2 SYDVKM, per germline. The CDR3 contains 13 residues. V was clipped by 5 bases and J by 5 bases, with 12 bases between them. CDR3 nucleotides: TGTGCCAGCAGTCTCCCGCCTGGGGAGACCCAGTACTTC. This gives the protein CASSLPPGETQYF.

This sequence joins TRBV7-8 and TRBJ1-1; D ambiguous. The V gene lost 6 bases and the J gene lost 8 bases, with 16 bases spanning the gap. Germline V CDR1 and CDR2: SGHVS, FQNEAQ. The CDR3 totals 13 residues. Here the CDR3 DNA reads TGTGCCAGCAGGGGAGTGTCGGTTGGAGAAGCTTTCTTT. This codes for CASRGVSVGEAFF. Full variable domain (outside the CDR3, taken from reference TRBV7-8 and TRBJ1-1): GAGVSQSPRYKVAKRGQDVALRCDPISGHVSLFWYQQALGQGPEFLTYFQNEAQLDKSGLPSDRFFAERPEGSVSTLKIQRTQQEDSAVYLCASRGVSVGEAFFGQGTRLTVV.

Remarks on this clone: The sample carries other DNA sequences with the same CDR3. This chain connects TRBV6-1 to TRBJ2-4, with D possibly being TRBD1 (6 bases). This CDR3 contains 15 residues. Trimming took 2 bases from V and 1 from J, leaving 9 bases between them. Germline V gene lookup returns CDR1 MNHNS and CDR2 SASEGT. Here the CDR3 DNA reads TGTGCCAGCAGTGAACAGCAGGGGGCCAAAAACATTCAGTACTTC. Its protein product is CASSEQQGAKNIQYF.

This clone has at least ten counts. This specimen includes other DNA sequences encoding the same CDR3. The chain recombines TRBV4-1 with TRBJ2-7; a possible D gene is TRBD2 (5 bases). The CDR3 has 14 amino acids. V lost 2 bases, J lost 2 bases, and 10 bases lay in between. Germline CDR1 reads MGHRA; CDR2 reads YSYEKL. The CDR3 spells CASSQLPGTYEQYF. The CDR3 region has the DNA TGCGCCAGCAGCCAACTTCCCGGGACCTACGAGCAGTACTTC.

This clone occurred once. The CDR3, as DNA: TGTGCCAGCAGCTTAGAACAACAGGGGAACTATGGCTACACCTTC. Encoded protein: CASSLEQQGNYGYTF. The chain recombines TRBV13 with TRBJ1-2, with 7 bases lining up with TRBD1. The CDR3 runs to 15 residues. The germline V gene encodes CDR1 PRHDT and CDR2 FYEKMQ (reference sequence). The V segment lost 1 base and the J segment 2 bases; nucleotides outside the gene matches: 4.

The rearrangement links TRBV10-2 to TRBJ2-2; D gene ambiguous. The CDR3 length is 16 residues. Germline CDR1 WSHSY, CDR2 SAAADI. With 5 bases removed from V and 5 bases from J, the gap between germline ends came to 18 bases. DNA for the CDR3: TGCGCCAGCAGTACCAGACTCAACTCGAGGACCGGGGAGCTGTTTTTT. It specifies CASSTRLNSRTGELFF.

This chain joins TRBV5-6 and TRBJ1-4; TRBD1 matches 7 bases. Germline assignment: CDR1 SGHDT and CDR2 YYEEEE. Trimming took 1 base from V and 7 from J; bases not matched to a gene: 4. This CDR3 comprises 14 residues. The CDR3 loop reads CASSLRQGFEKLFF. The CDR3 region has the DNA TGTGCCAGCAGCTTGAGACAGGGCTTTGAAAAACTGTTTTTT.

As regards this clone: The sample holds other DNA sequences that translate to the same CDR3. The chain employs TRBV18 and TRBJ2-3; D ambiguous. CDR1 is KGHSH and CDR2 is LQKENI in the germline V gene. Trimming took 0 bases from V and 2 from J, leaving 0 bases between them. The CDR3 runs to 12 residues. The CDR3 nucleotides read TGTGCCAGCTCACCACCCACAGATACGCAGTATTTT. Translation gives CASSPPTDTQYF. The full variable domain, in which reference TRBV18 and TRBJ2-3 provide the parts outside the CDR3, is NAGVMQNPRHLVRRRGQEARLRCSPMKGHSHVYWYRQLPEEGLKFMVYLQKENIIDESGMPKERFSAEFPKEGPSILRIQQVVRGDSAAYFCASSPPTDTQYFGPGTRLTVL.